The subject of this entry is one T cell receptor beta chain. The data stem from a study of T cells in Graves' hyperthyroidism and ophthalmopathy. The CDR3 regions of TCR beta were amplified from RNA transcripts. In the first-round RT-PCR of the TCR CDR3, the HTBI primer set was used. TCRdb fed the multiplex PCR reads into MiXCR, producing one record per CDR3 protein. The data contain 410,000 or so distinct CDR3 sequences, 14% to 15% of them seen just once; the ten biggest clones take up roughly 13%. This TCR came from a man between 18 and 29 years old with Graves' ophthalmopathy. Material for sequencing was blood.

The CDR3 loop reads CASSHSGRSTDTQYF. CDR3 bases: TGTGCCAGCAGCCATAGCGGGAGGTCCACAGATACGCAGTATTTT. V usage is TRBV7-9 and J usage is TRBJ2-3; 10 bases are a match to TRBD2. The CDR3 spans 15 residues. From germline, CDR1 is SEHNR and CDR2 FQNEAQ (reference sequence). After removal of 5 bases from V and 2 bases from J, the junction contained 4 bases not matched to a gene. Drawing the rest from reference TRBV7-9 and TRBJ2-3, the complete variable domain is DTGVSQNPRHKITKRGQNVTFRCDPISEHNRLYWYRQTLGQGPEFLTYFQNEAQLEKSRLLSDRFSAERPKGSFSTLEIQRTEQGDSAMYLCASSHSGRSTDTQYFGPGTRLTVL.